This T cell receptor (beta chain) was documented in a study of shared clonotypes between healthy human individuals. General study points: Even with large depth, rarefaction showed that sorted-subset sequencing was incomplete. Researchers found naive subsets generally carried larger estimated richness than memory subsets.

Germline CDR1 and CDR2: SGHRS and YFSETQ. CDR3 length: 16 amino acids. V was pared by 0 bases and J by 4 bases, with 5 bases of the junction left unmatched. Turning to this clone: What it recognizes is unknown.

Authors' analysis steps: In the immunoSEQ data, sequences were junction-only and lacked quality scores, so filtering differed. The assay was immunoSEQ multiplex PCR, and TCRdb's table has in-frame clones only and misses some. V, J and clone size were drawn from that table, and D and trimming were deduced from the DNA. The table shows 2 million to 2.5 million clones, with more than 85% occurring only once. The rearrangement links TRBV5-1 to TRBJ2-1; 9 bases fit TRBD2. The receptor's source is a young man in good health. Some clones in this sample may be carry-over from other donors' samples. Sequencing input: naive CD4+ T cells from PBMCs. Stated subset: CD45RA+ positively selected. The CDR3 loop is CASSLAETSGYNEQFF. The CDR3, as DNA: TGCGCCAGCAGCTTGGCCGAGACTAGCGGTTACAATGAGCAGTTCTTC.